A single sample is the source of the 19 T cell receptor beta chains below, sequenced in a study of response to subunit inactivated influenza vaccine. TCRdb used MiXCR to reprocess the RT-PCR reads, holding one entry per CDR3 protein. Among around 580,000 distinct CDR3 sequences listed, 10% to 15% were seen once. The sequencing used PBMCs from blood, collected on the day of vaccination. The receptor source for this set is a man in his fifties or sixties who received an inactivated influenza vaccine.

This clonotype was counted a few times. This chain joins TRBV21-1 and TRBJ2-7; the table's D call, TRBD2, has no DNA check behind it. TRBV21-1 is noted as a pseudogene. The CDR3 totals 19 residues. This chain's CDR3 is CASPLNRLADRWSRTRQYF. The CDR3 nucleotides are TGTGCCAGCCCCCTCAACAGACTAGCGGACCGTTGGAGTAGGACGCGGCAGTACTTC.

In its sample, this clonotype was seen a few times. The chain uses TRBV6-6 and TRBJ1-1; no definite D call. V lost 0 bases to trimming and J lost 7 bases, with 6 bases between them. The CDR3 runs to 12 residues. The germline CDR1 and CDR2 sequences are MNHNY and SVGAGI (reference sequence). The CDR3 DNA follows: TGTGCCAGCAGTTACTCGATACTTGAAGCTTTCTTT. As protein: CASSYSILEAFF.

This clonotype was detected only a few times. J is TRBJ2-7 and V is TRBV14, with D possibly being TRBD1 (9 bases). V dropped 6 bases and J dropped 0 bases, with 18 bases sitting between them. CDR1 is SGHDN and CDR2 is FVKESK in the germline V gene. This CDR3 is 16 amino acids long. CDR3 loop: CASRRSGTGRSYEQYF. The CDR3 nucleotides read TGTGCCAGCAGACGTAGCGGGACAGGGCGCTCCTACGAGCAGTACTTC.

This clonotype was observed many times. CDR3 DNA sequence: TGCGCCAGCAGTGAGTCGAGGCTAGCGGAGCAGTTCTTC. As protein: CASSESRLAEQFF. The rearrangement links TRBV10-2 to TRBJ2-1; a possible D gene is TRBD2 (6 bases). V lost 0 bases and J 10 bases, leaving 10 bases between the germline ends. Per the germline V gene, CDR1 is WSHSY and CDR2 is SAAADI. CDR3 length: 13 residues.

This chain joins TRBV20-1 and TRBJ2-1, with D hard to call. Germline CDR1 is DFQATT and CDR2 is SNEGSKA (reference sequence). V was clipped by 0 bases and J by 1 base, with 7 bases between them. The CDR3 totals 14 residues. The CDR3 DNA reads TGCAGTGCTAGAGACGGCGCTTCCTACAATGAGCAGTTCTTC. Translation: CSARDGASYNEQFF.

The chain links TRBV4-2 to TRBJ2-1, with 8 bases aligning to TRBD2. The CDR3 sequence is 16 residues long. Germline V gene data show CDR1 as LGHNA and CDR2 as YNFKEQ. J gave up 3 bases and V 0 bases, and 4 bases lay outside the gene matches. CDR3 sequence reads: CASSQDRSGSYNEQFF. The CDR3 bases are TGTGCCAGCAGCCAAGATCGAAGCGGGAGCTACAATGAGCAGTTCTTC.

In this sample, this clonotype turned up many times. The chain recombines TRBV10-3 with TRBJ2-2; no clear D. The germline V gene has CDR1 ENHRY and CDR2 SYGVKD. This CDR3 contains 11 residues. V lost 7 bases, J lost 2 bases, and 2 bases lay in between. CDR3 region: CAITNTGELFF. For the CDR3, the DNA is TGTGCCATCACTAACACCGGGGAGCTGTTTTTT.

This clonotype was detected a few times. The chain employs TRBV15 and TRBJ2-7, with 8 bases fitting TRBD2. Germline V gene sequence: CDR1 LNHNV, CDR2 YYDKDF (reference sequence). V shed 9 bases and J 1 base; nucleotides not matched to a gene: 8. There are 14 residues in the CDR3. In nucleotides, the CDR3 is TGTGCCACTTCCCTACCGGGAGGGTCCTACGAGCAGTACTTC. Protein sequence: CATSLPGGSYEQYF.

This rearrangement joins TRBV14 to TRBJ1-1, with D tentatively TRBD1 (5 bases). The CDR3 sequence is 14 residues long. CDR1 is SGHDN, CDR2 FVKESK, per germline. The V end was cut by 0 bases, the J end by 6 bases, with 11 bases between. In DNA form, the CDR3 reads TGTGCCAGCAGCCAAGAGGCCCGGGGCTCTGAAGCTTTCTTT. It yields the protein CASSQEARGSEAFF. Full variable domain (rest looked up from reference TRBV14 and TRBJ1-1): EAGVTQFPSHSVIEKGQTVTLRCDPISGHDNLYWYRRVMGKEIKFLLHFVKESKQDESGMPNNRFLAERTGGTYSTLKVQPAELEDSGVYFCASSQEARGSEAFFGQGTRLTVV.

This clonotype came up a few times. The genes are TRBV29-1 and TRBJ1-5; D ambiguous. Trimming took 4 bases from V and 9 from J, leaving 13 bases between them. Germline CDR1 SQVTM, CDR2 ANQGSEA. This CDR3 has 12 amino acids. The CDR3 region is CSVVVGRGPQHF. As DNA, the CDR3 is TGCAGCGTTGTGGTGGGGAGAGGGCCCCAGCATTTT.

A few counts support this clonotype. The chain employs TRBV12-3 or TRBV12-4 and TRBJ2-1; 7 bases map to TRBD2. V gave up 6 bases and J gave up 9 bases; unmatched junction bases: 8. This CDR3 has 13 amino acids. CDR3 in amino acids: CASSAGLVGEQFF. The CDR3 DNA reads TGTGCCAGCAGCGCCGGACTAGTCGGTGAGCAGTTCTTC.

The J gene is TRBJ2-1, the V gene TRBV4-2; 9 nucleotides align to TRBD2. CDR3 length: 17 amino acids. V was pared by 0 bases and J by 3 bases, with 6 bases of the junction left unmatched. Germline V gives CDR1 LGHNA, CDR2 YNFKEQ. CDR3 in amino acids: CASSQENSGGLYNEQFF. The CDR3 DNA sequence: TGTGCCAGCAGCCAAGAAAATAGCGGGGGTCTCTACAATGAGCAGTTCTTC.

There are a few counts of this clonotype. This sequence joins TRBV7-2 and TRBJ2-1, with 9 positions matching TRBD2. V was clipped by 2 bases and J by 2 bases; unmatched bases: 4. In germline, CDR1 is SGHTA, CDR2 FQGNSA. The CDR3 is 16 amino acids. The CDR3 coding sequence is TGTGCCAGCAGCTTAATTGCGGGGGGGCCCTACAATGAGCAGTTCTTC. As protein: CASSLIAGGPYNEQFF.

The rearrangement joins TRBV11-2 to TRBJ1-1; 9 nucleotides line up with TRBD1. The CDR3 is 15 amino acids. Losses at the gene ends were 8 bases for V and 1 base for J; bases not matched to a gene: 8. The germline V gene encodes CDR1 SGHAT and CDR2 FQNNGV. In DNA form, the CDR3 reads TGTGCCAGCGTCCCCCTGGGACAGGGGAACACTGAAGCTTTCTTT. It encodes CASVPLGQGNTEAFF.

This rearrangement joins TRBV20-1 to TRBJ2-7, with unresolved D. The V and J ends lost 3 bases and 2 bases respectively, with 11 bases between them. This CDR3 has 13 amino acids. Looked up from germline, CDR1 is DFQATT and CDR2 is SNEGSKA (reference sequence). The CDR3 here is CSASIRVPYEQYF. In nucleotides, the CDR3 is TGCAGTGCTAGTATACGGGTACCCTACGAGCAGTACTTC.

This clonotype was detected many times. This chain connects TRBV7-8 to TRBJ2-5, with TRBD2 identical over 9 bases. The CDR3 runs to 15 residues. Germline CDR1 is SGHVS and CDR2 is FQNEAQ. With V trimmed by 2 bases and J by 3 bases, 4 bases remained unmatched. CDR3 sequence: CASSLSAGGEETQYF. CDR3 in DNA: TGTGCCAGCAGCTTATCAGCGGGGGGAGAAGAGACCCAGTACTTC. Complete variable domain (other parts from reference TRBV7-8 and TRBJ2-5): GAGVSQSPRYKVAKRGQDVALRCDPISGHVSLFWYQQALGQGPEFLTYFQNEAQLDKSGLPSDRFFAERPEGSVSTLKIQRTQQEDSAVYLCASSLSAGGEETQYFGPGTRLLVL.

A few counts support this clonotype. The chain employs TRBV20-1 and TRBJ2-1; no clear D gene. The V end was cut by 2 bases, the J end by 4 bases, with 12 bases between. Germline V gives CDR1 DFQATT, CDR2 SNEGSKA (reference sequence). This CDR3 is built from 14 residues. CDR3 sequence reads: CSARSGRAYNEQFF. DNA for the CDR3: TGCAGTGCTAGAAGTGGTCGGGCTTACAATGAGCAGTTCTTC.

This clonotype was observed many times. J is TRBJ2-7 and V is TRBV5-6, with 10 bases that match TRBD1. The trim removed 2 bases at V and 7 bases at J, leaving 9 bases unmatched. This CDR3 contains 15 residues. Germline CDR1 and CDR2: SGHDT and YYEEEE. The CDR3 is CASSFWDRGSGEQYF. The CDR3 DNA sequence: TGTGCCAGCAGCTTCTGGGACAGGGGTTCGGGGGAGCAGTACTTC.

This clonotype was picked up a small number of times. This chain uses TRBV3-1 with TRBJ2-3; a possible D gene is TRBD2 (6 bases). CDR1 LGHDT and CDR2 YNNKEL come from the germline V gene (reference sequence). V was clipped by 1 base and J by 0 bases, with 11 bases between them. The CDR3 loop spans 16 amino acids. The CDR3 region is CASSQAGGDSTDTQYF. CDR3 nucleotide sequence: TGTGCCAGCAGCCAAGCAGGCGGGGACAGCACAGATACGCAGTATTTT.